Listed below are T cell receptor beta chains from one sample, sequenced in a study of T cell repertoires in cytomegalovirus infection. No antigen is known for these receptors. TCRdb re-analysed the reads in MiXCR, keeping a single row per CDR3 protein. The sample includes about 270,000 distinct CDR3 sequences, under 25% of them seen just once. The material was cultured PBMCs, obtained from culture after CMV antigen stimulation. These receptors came from a human donor in good health (CMV status not recorded). Some clones in this sample may be carry-over from other donors' samples. CDR3s include the opening cysteine and the closing phenylalanine or tryptophan. Each record gives: clone size, J gene, CDR3 length, V gene, D gene, CDR3 protein, CDR3 DNA. A D gene is named only where the DNA matches it firmly. Size values are once, few and many counts, or a class for expanded clones, and some rows have none.

many,TRBJ2-3,12,TRBV10-3,-,CATRRAGDTQYF,TGTGCCACTAGGAGGGCGGGAGATACGCAGTATTTT
few,TRBJ2-7,12,TRBV6-2/TRBV6-3,-,CASRNRAYEQYF,TGTGCCAGCAGAAACCGAGCCTACGAGCAGTACTTC
few,TRBJ2-1,14,TRBV5-8,-,CASSAGQLYNEQFF,TGTGCCAGCAGCGCGGGACAGCTGTACAATGAGCAGTTCTTC
-,TRBJ2-5,15,TRBV6-5,-,CASSPWSGRQETQYF,TGTGCCAGCAGTCCCTGGAGCGGGCGCCAAGAGACCCAGTACTTC
-,TRBJ2-7,15,TRBV10-3,TRBD2,CAISAVSGRSYEQYF,TGTGCCATCAGTGCGGTTAGCGGGAGATCCTACGAGCAGTACTTC
-,TRBJ2-1,16,TRBV7-9,-,CASSFEQPTIYNEQFF,TGTGCCAGCAGCTTCGAGCAGCCCACCATCTACAATGAGCAGTTCTTC
many,TRBJ2-1,15,TRBV5-8,-,CASSSFSGYNNEQFF,TGTGCCAGCAGCTCGTTCAGCGGATACAACAATGAGCAGTTCTTC
-,TRBJ2-7,16,TRBV28,-,CASRELVGATRREQYF,TGTGCCAGCAGAGAACTAGTGGGAGCGACACGGCGCGAGCAGTACTTC
-,TRBJ2-1,17,TRBV9,TRBD1,CASSTMTGIPPYNEQFF,TGTGCCAGCAGCACGATGACAGGGATTCCTCCATACAATGAGCAGTTCTTC
-,TRBJ1-2,15,TRBV6-8,-,CASSRSRDGGYGYTF,TGTGCCAGCAGCCGATCCCGGGACGGGGGCTATGGCTACACCTTC
few,TRBJ2-2,17,TRBV11-3,-,CASTGIRRVLVTGELFF,TGTGCCAGCACCGGAATCCGGCGGGTCCTCGTCACCGGGGAGCTGTTTTTT
-,TRBJ2-3,16,TRBV19,-,CASSPGRGIGTDTQYF,TGTGCCAGTAGCCCTGGGCGGGGTATAGGCACAGATACGCAGTATTTT
many,TRBJ1-1,12,TRBV7-9,-,CASSGRSAEAFF,TGTGCCAGCAGCGGCAGGAGCGCTGAAGCTTTCTTT
few,TRBJ2-7,14,TRBV6-5,-,CASSYSTGRYEQYF,TGTGCCAGCAGTTACTCGACGGGCCGCTACGAGCAGTACTTC
-,TRBJ1-2,17,TRBV4-2,-,CASSPGGPLRDNYGYTF,TGTGCCAGCAGCCCCGGGGGCCCGTTGAGAGATAACTATGGCTACACCTTC
-,TRBJ2-2,16,TRBV7-6,TRBD2,CASSLANAGAGGELFF,TGTGCCAGCAGCTTAGCGAACGCGGGAGCGGGCGGGGAGCTGTTTTTT
few,TRBJ1-4,15,TRBV12-3/TRBV12-4,-,CASSLSGRTGEKLFF,TGTGCCAGCAGTCTATCCGGGAGGACGGGCGAAAAACTGTTTTTT
few,TRBJ1-1,13,TRBV19,-,CASSIEKGTEAFF,TGTGCCAGTAGTATCGAGAAGGGCACTGAAGCTTTCTTT
few,TRBJ2-5,13,TRBV20-1,-,CSAPFREKETQYF,TGCAGTGCTCCTTTCCGGGAGAAGGAGACCCAGTACTTC
-,TRBJ1-4,13,TRBV10-3,-,CAISESLDEKLFF,TGTGCCATCAGTGAGTCGCTTGATGAAAAACTGTTTTTT
-,TRBJ1-4,12,TRBV28,-,CASTRMNEKLFF,TGTGCCAGCACTAGGATGAATGAAAAACTGTTTTTT
medium-sized,TRBJ2-5,15,TRBV7-2,TRBD2,CASSWRAGDGETQYF,TGTGCCAGCAGCTGGCGAGCGGGAGACGGAGAGACCCAGTACTTC
-,TRBJ2-1,11,TRBV6-2/TRBV6-3,-,CASSSTGSWFF,TGTGCCAGCAGTTCTACAGGGAGTTGGTTCTTC
-,TRBJ2-2,12,TRBV29-1,-,CSVEESNGELFF,TGCAGCGTTGAGGAAAGTAACGGGGAGCTGTTTTTT
few,TRBJ1-1,15,TRBV10-2,-,CASNGGFEVNTEAFF,TGCGCCAGCAACGGGGGTTTCGAGGTGAACACTGAAGCTTTCTTT
once,TRBJ2-4,16,TRBV27,-,CASSFFRALAKNIQYF,TGTGCCAGCAGTTTTTTCCGGGCTCTAGCCAAAAACATTCAGTACTTC
many,TRBJ2-6,16,TRBV7-2,-,CASSLRPVSGANVLTF,TGTGCCAGCAGCCTCCGACCGGTCTCTGGGGCCAACGTCCTGACTTTC
many,TRBJ2-6,17,TRBV19,TRBD2,CASSASGRAGGANVLTF,TGTGCCAGTAGTGCAAGCGGGAGGGCCGGTGGGGCCAACGTCCTGACTTTC
many,TRBJ1-3,17,TRBV7-2,-,CASSTGEDLISGNTIYF,TGTGCCAGCAGTACCGGGGAGGACCTAATCTCTGGAAACACCATATATTTT
few,TRBJ1-1,15,TRBV20-1,-,CSANRLVIMNTEAFF,TGCAGTGCTAATCGACTGGTGATCATGAACACTGAAGCTTTCTTT
few,TRBJ2-4,14,TRBV6-2/TRBV6-3,-,CASSLGLSKNIQYF,TGTGCCAGCAGCCTCGGACTGTCCAAAAACATTCAGTACTTC
-,TRBJ1-1,13,TRBV7-4,-,CASSLLWGTEAFF,TGTGCCAGCAGCTTACTGTGGGGAACTGAAGCTTTCTTT
few,TRBJ2-7,17,TRBV4-3,-,CASSQESGAGALYEQYF,TGCGCCAGCAGCCAAGAATCGGGCGCCGGAGCCCTCTACGAGCAGTACTTC
-,TRBJ2-2,15,TRBV20-1,-,CSARDHRLGTGELFF,TGCAGTGCTAGGGACCACCGATTGGGCACCGGGGAGCTGTTTTTT
few,TRBJ2-5,16,TRBV5-1,-,CASSLSLGTLQETQYF,TGCGCCAGCAGCTTGTCCCTCGGGACCCTTCAAGAGACCCAGTACTTC
few,TRBJ2-3,12,TRBV7-9,-,CASSKDPDTQYF,TGTGCCAGCAGCAAAGATCCAGATACGCAGTATTTT
-,TRBJ1-1,14,TRBV7-2,-,CASSGQMWGTEAFF,TGTGCCAGCAGCGGCCAAATGTGGGGCACTGAAGCTTTCTTT
-,TRBJ2-1,15,TRBV6-4,TRBD2,CASSDLGGRAAEQFF,TGTGCCAGCAGTGACTTAGGCGGGAGGGCTGCTGAGCAGTTCTTC
-,TRBJ2-7,16,TRBV7-4,TRBD1,CASSRTGPEGSYEQYF,TGTGCCAGCAGCCGGACAGGTCCCGAGGGGAGCTACGAGCAGTACTTC
-,TRBJ1-1,14,TRBV12-3/TRBV12-4,TRBD1,CASRPWDSPYEAFF,TGTGCCAGCAGACCCTGGGACAGTCCCTATGAAGCTTTCTTT
few,TRBJ1-1,14,TRBV6-6,TRBD1,CASTGTGLWTEAFF,TGTGCCAGCACTGGGACAGGGCTATGGACTGAAGCTTTCTTT
-,TRBJ2-3,14,TRBV12-3/TRBV12-4,TRBD2,CASISSGSTDTQYF,TGTGCCAGCATCTCTAGCGGGAGCACAGATACGCAGTATTTT
many,TRBJ1-5,15,TRBV7-2,-,CASSPRLDSNQPQHF,TGTGCCAGCAGCCCCAGGCTGGACAGCAATCAGCCCCAGCATTTT
many,TRBJ2-7,14,TRBV7-2,TRBD1,CASSTTGASYEQYF,TGTGCCAGCAGCACGACAGGGGCCTCCTACGAGCAGTACTTC
few,TRBJ2-7,14,TRBV6-2/TRBV6-3,-,CASSYGHPTYEQYF,TGTGCCAGCAGTTACGGACACCCGACCTACGAGCAGTACTTC
many,TRBJ1-5,15,TRBV7-9,TRBD1,CASSLGDRANQPQHF,TGTGCCAGCAGCCTCGGGGACAGGGCCAATCAGCCCCAGCATTTT
-,TRBJ1-1,14,TRBV7-2,-,CASSSRRLNTEAFF,TGTGCCAGCAGCTCGAGACGGCTGAACACTGAAGCTTTCTTT
-,TRBJ1-5,15,TRBV15,-,CATSRDIGSNQPQHF,TGTGCCACCAGCAGAGATATCGGGAGCAATCAGCCCCAGCATTTT
few,TRBJ2-3,15,TRBV12-3/TRBV12-4,-,CAIPRLQDRGDTQYF,TGTGCCATCCCTCGGTTGCAGGACCGTGGGGATACGCAGTATTTT
-,TRBJ2-5,15,TRBV19,-,CASSPRRWLEETQYF,TGTGCCAGTAGCCCTAGACGGTGGTTAGAGGAGACCCAGTACTTC
many,TRBJ1-4,16,TRBV7-9,-,CASSSNRDATNEKLFF,TGTGCCAGCAGCTCGAACAGGGATGCAACTAATGAAAAACTGTTTTTT
many,TRBJ1-5,14,TRBV18,TRBD1,CASSPGQSNQPQHF,TGTGCCAGCAGCCCGGGACAGAGCAATCAGCCCCAGCATTTT
few,TRBJ2-5,16,TRBV11-2,-,CASSQAVPGVKETQYF,TGTGCCAGCAGCCAGGCGGTCCCTGGAGTTAAAGAGACCCAGTACTTC